The entry that follows covers one TCR beta chain sequence. This entry comes from a study of blood T cell repertoires in COVID-19. The authors' processing: Researchers report that nucleated cell counts were estimated from reference gene primer amplification. Assay used: immunoSEQ multiplex PCR; TCRdb lists only in-frame clones, some missing. Clone size and the V and J calls come from that table; the DNA yielded D and trimming. The data contain almost 250,000 clones, 75% to 85% of them singletons. V lost 8 bases and J 0 bases, leaving 20 bases between the germline ends. CDR3 length: 17 amino acids. CDR1 WNHNN and CDR2 SYGVQD come from the germline V gene (reference sequence). Recruits, aged roughly 18 to 95 years, lived in 20 to 30 US areas. Participants were placed into cohorts based on the clinical history they reported.

The sequenced sample was PBMCs or T cells enriched from blood (not recorded which). The V call is TRBV10-1, the J call TRBJ1-3; tentatively, D is TRBD1 (6 bases). The receptor's source is a woman between 45 and 65 years old with acute COVID-19. CDR3 sequence (DNA): TGCGCCAGCTCCCCCGACAGGTCCGAAAGCTCTGGAAACACCATATATTTT. It encodes CASSPDRSESSGNTIYF.